Included here is one T cell receptor (beta chain) sequence, with context. Its antigen is currently unknown. Per germline, CDR1 MNHEY and CDR2 SMNVEV (reference sequence). CDR3 length: 13 amino acids. Trimming left V 4 bases short and J 8 bases short, with 13 bases between. The sample originates from a study of human T cells and chemical hapten exposure. Study observations and caveats: With DPC sensitization, TCRs exceeding 1 in 1000 frequency showed no change.

As handled by the study authors: Individual samples carried between about 20,000 and 700,000 TCRs, with 85,000 to 100,000 as the median. TCRdb recomputed calls from the RACE reads with MiXCR, one row per CDR3 protein. TCRdb, rather than the study authors, made the V and J calls. The sample yields around 80,000 distinct CDR3 sequences, about 9% seen once. Time point in this sample: healthy volunteer bleed at 6 weeks. Sequencing started from total RNA isolated from unfractionated whole blood. The sequencing sample was made of whole blood. This receptor was taken from a male donor in good health. Some clones in this sample may be carry-over from other donors' samples. The V gene is TRBV27, the J gene TRBJ2-3, with D maybe TRBD1 (5 bases). DNA for the CDR3: TGTGCCAGCAGTTGGGGCGGAAGAGGTACGCAGTATTTT. It yields the protein CASSWGGRGTQYF.